These 2 T cell receptor beta chains were all obtained from the same sample, sequenced in a study of CD8 T cells in ankylosing spondylitis. Using its own MiXCR run on the 5' RACE reads, TCRdb lists one record per CDR3 protein. Among about 840,000 distinct CDR3 sequences listed, about 11% were seen once. No antigen has been identified for these receptors. Regarding the study as a whole: One TCR beta motif, made up of 7 or 8 highly homologous variants, appeared characteristic of ankylosing spondylitis blood.

The sample taken for sequencing was blood, either unsorted or a sorted T cell fraction (not recorded which). The receptors shown here come from a male donor with ankylosing spondylitis.

This clonotype came up many times. V usage is TRBV29-1 and J usage is TRBJ2-7; 8 bases align to TRBD1. J gave up 3 bases and V 7 bases, and 5 bases lay outside the gene matches. CDR1 and CDR2 (germline): SQVTM, ANQGSEA. CDR3 length: 12 residues. The CDR3 DNA sequence: TGCAGCGCACGGGACAGGTACTACGAGCAGTACTTC. It translates to CSARDRYYEQYF.

Many counts were recorded for this clonotype. The J gene is TRBJ1-1, the V gene TRBV7-2, with TRBD1 matching over 12 bases. V shed 1 base and J 0 bases; nucleotides not matched to a gene: 6. The CDR3 is made up of 18 amino acids. CDR1 SGHTA and CDR2 FQGNSA come from the germline V gene. CDR3 bases: TGTGCCAGCAGCTTAGGGCCCGGGACAGGGGGCGTGAACACTGAAGCTTTCTTT. Protein: CASSLGPGTGGVNTEAFF.